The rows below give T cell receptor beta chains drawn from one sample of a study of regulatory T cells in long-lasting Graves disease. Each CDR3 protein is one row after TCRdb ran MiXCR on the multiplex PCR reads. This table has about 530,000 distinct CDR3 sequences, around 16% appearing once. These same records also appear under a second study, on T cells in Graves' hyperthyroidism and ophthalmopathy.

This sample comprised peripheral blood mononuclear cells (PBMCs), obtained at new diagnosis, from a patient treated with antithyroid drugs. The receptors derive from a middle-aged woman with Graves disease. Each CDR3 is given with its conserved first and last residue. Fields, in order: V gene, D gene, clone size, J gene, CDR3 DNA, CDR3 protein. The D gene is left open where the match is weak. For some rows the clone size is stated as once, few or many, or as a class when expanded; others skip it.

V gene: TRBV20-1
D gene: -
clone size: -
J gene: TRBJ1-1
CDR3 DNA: TGCAGTGCCGTCAACTCGGGGACAATTTTTTTCTTT
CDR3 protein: CSAVNSGTIFFF

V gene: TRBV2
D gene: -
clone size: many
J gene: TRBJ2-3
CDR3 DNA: TGTGCCAGCAGGGCCGCGATGGGCACAGATACGCAGTATTTT
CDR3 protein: CASRAAMGTDTQYF

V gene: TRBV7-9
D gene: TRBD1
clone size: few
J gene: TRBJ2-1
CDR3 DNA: TGTGCCAGCAGCTTAATACATGGGGGACAGACATACAATGAGCAGTTCTTC
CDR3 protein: CASSLIHGGQTYNEQFF

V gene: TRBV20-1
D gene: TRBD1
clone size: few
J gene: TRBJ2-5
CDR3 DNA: TGCAGTGCTAGTCCCCGGACAGGGTTCGGGGAGACCCAGTACTTC
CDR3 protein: CSASPRTGFGETQYF

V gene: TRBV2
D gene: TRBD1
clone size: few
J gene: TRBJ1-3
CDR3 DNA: TGTGCCAGCACGGGGACAGGGAGTTTCTCTGGAAACACCATATATTTT
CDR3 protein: CASTGTGSFSGNTIYF

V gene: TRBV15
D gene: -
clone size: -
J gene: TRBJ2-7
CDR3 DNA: TGTGCCACCAGCAGATCCCGGGCCCAGGGCTACGAGCAGTACTTC
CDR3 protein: CATSRSRAQGYEQYF

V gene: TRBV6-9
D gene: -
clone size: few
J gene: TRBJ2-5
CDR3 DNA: TGTGCCAGCAGTTCCAGCCTGGAGCGGGAAGAGACCCAGTACTTC
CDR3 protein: CASSSSLEREETQYF

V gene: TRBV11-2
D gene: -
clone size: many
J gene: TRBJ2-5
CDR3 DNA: TGTGCCAGCAGCTTATTAGGACAAAGGGAGACCCAGTACTTC
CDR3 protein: CASSLLGQRETQYF

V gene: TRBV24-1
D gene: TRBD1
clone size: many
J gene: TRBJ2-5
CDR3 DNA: TGTGCCACCAGTGATGAACAGGGGGGAAGAGAGACCCAGTACTTC
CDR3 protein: CATSDEQGGRETQYF

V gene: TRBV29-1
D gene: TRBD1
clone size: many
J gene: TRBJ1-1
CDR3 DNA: TGCAGCGTTGAGGTGGACAGGGTTAAGAACACTGAAGCTTTCTTT
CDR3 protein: CSVEVDRVKNTEAFF

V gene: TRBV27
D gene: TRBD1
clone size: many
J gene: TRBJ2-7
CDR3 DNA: TGTGCCAGCAAACCGATGACAGGGGGCAGGTACGAGCAGTACTTC
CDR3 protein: CASKPMTGGRYEQYF

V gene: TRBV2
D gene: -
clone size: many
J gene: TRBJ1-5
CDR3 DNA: TGTGCCAGCAGTGTAGCAGTAAGGATTAGCAATCAGCCCCAGCATTTT
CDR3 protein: CASSVAVRISNQPQHF

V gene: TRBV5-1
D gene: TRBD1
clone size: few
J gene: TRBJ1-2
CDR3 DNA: TGCGCCTGTACTTTAGGACAGGACTATGGCTACACCTTC
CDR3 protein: CACTLGQDYGYTF

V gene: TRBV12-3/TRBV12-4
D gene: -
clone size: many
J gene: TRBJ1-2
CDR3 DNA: TGTGCCAGCAGTTTTGCGCTGGACAAGGGAAGTGGCTACACCTTC
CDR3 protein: CASSFALDKGSGYTF

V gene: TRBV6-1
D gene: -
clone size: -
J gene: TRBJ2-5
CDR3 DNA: TGTGCCAGCAGAGAGGGACATCGAGAGACCCAGTACTTC
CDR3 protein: CASREGHRETQYF

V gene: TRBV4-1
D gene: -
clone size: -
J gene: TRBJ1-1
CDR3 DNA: TGCGCCAGCAGCCACGCCCCGGGCCGTGGTGGGAACACTGAAGCTTTCTTT
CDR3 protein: CASSHAPGRGGNTEAFF

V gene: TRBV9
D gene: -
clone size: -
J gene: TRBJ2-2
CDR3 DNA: TGTGCCAGCAGCGTATCGGGGAACACCGGGGAGCTGTTTTTT
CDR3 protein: CASSVSGNTGELFF

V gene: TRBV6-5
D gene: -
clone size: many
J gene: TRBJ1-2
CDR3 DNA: TGTGCCAGCAGTTACGATGAGCTGGGATGGTATGGCTACACCTTC
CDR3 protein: CASSYDELGWYGYTF

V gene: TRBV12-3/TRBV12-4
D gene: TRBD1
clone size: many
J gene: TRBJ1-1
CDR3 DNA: TGTGCCAGCAGCCGCAGGGGGCCTACTGAAGCTTTCTTT
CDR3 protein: CASSRRGPTEAFF

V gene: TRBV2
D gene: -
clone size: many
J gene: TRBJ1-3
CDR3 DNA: TGTGCCAGCAGGGAAGTTGGAAACACCATATATTTT
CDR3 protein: CASREVGNTIYF

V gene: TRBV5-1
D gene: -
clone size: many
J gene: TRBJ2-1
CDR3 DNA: TGTGCCAGCAGCTTGGGACTTTCAAGCTCCTACAATGAGCAGTTCTTC
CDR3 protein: CASSLGLSSSYNEQFF

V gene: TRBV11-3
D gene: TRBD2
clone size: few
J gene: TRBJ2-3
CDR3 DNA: TGTGCCAGCAGCTTAGGACTAGCGGGGGCCCTCAGCACAGATACGCAGTATTTT
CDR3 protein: CASSLGLAGALSTDTQYF

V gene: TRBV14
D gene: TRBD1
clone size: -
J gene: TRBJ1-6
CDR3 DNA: TGTGCCAGCAGCCAACCCGGGACAGGGTATTCACCCCTCCACTTT
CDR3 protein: CASSQPGTGYSPLHF